This T cell receptor (beta chain) was sequenced during a study of cytomegalovirus exposure and HLA in healthy donors. Regarding the study as a whole: Published work reported that the classifier diagnosed cytomegalovirus status with high specificity and sensitivity. Many donors carried some public TCRs, although rarity characterized most TCR sequences. Confirmation in vitro established that a few CMV-associated chains were specific for CMV antigens. A later analysis found first-cohort TCR clusters tended to co-occur in the 110 or so validation repertoires.

To note about this clone: Antigen specificity is unknown.

Generated by immunoSEQ multiplex PCR, the TCRdb table keeps only in-frame clones and is missing some. Seen here are some 180,000 clones, about 81% observed once, and the top ten hold around 1.3%. This TCR was recovered from a woman aged 25-40 years in good health and CMV-seronegative. What was sequenced was PBMCs.

DNA for the CDR3: TGCAGCGTTGGAAGGACTAGCGGGAGTATCAGGAATGAGCAGTTCTTC. As protein: CSVGRTSGSIRNEQFF. The genes are TRBV29-1 and TRBJ2-1, with 13 nucleotides matching TRBD2. This CDR3 spans 16 amino acids. V was clipped by 4 bases and J by 7 bases; unmatched bases: 10. Per germline, CDR1 SQVTM and CDR2 ANQGSEA.